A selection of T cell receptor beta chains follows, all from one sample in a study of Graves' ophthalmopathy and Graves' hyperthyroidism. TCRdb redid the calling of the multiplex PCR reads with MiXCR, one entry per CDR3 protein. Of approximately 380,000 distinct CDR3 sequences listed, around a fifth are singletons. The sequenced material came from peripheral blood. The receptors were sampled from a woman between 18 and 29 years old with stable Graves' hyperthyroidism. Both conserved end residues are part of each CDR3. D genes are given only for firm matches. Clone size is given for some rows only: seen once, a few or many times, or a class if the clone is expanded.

TGTGCCAGCAGTTTCCCGCTGAGTGGTGGCTACACCTTC CASSFPLSGGYTF many . TRBJ1-2 TRBV28
TGCGCCAGCAGCTTTGGGGACAGGGAATCTTTCTTT CASSFGDRESFF few TRBD1 TRBJ1-1 TRBV5-1
TGTGCCAGCAGCTTAGAATCCAGGGGGTTCTACGAGCAGTACTTC CASSLESRGFYEQYF many TRBD1 TRBJ2-7 TRBV11-2
TGCGCCAGCAGCCAAGAATCACTAGCGAGGGTGTATAGCAAAAACATTCAGTACTTC CASSQESLARVYSKNIQYF many TRBD2 TRBJ2-4 TRBV4-1
TGTGCCTGGAGTTATCCAGCTGGCTACACCTTC CAWSYPAGYTF many . TRBJ1-2 TRBV30
TGTGCCAGCAGTTACTCGACCGGACTCGAGCAGTACTTC CASSYSTGLEQYF many . TRBJ2-7 TRBV6-5
TGCGCCAGCAGCTTAAGCTCCAGCCGCTACTCCTACGAGCAGTACTTC CASSLSSSRYSYEQYF many . TRBJ2-7 TRBV5-1
TGCAGTGCTAGAGTCCCTTGGGCAGGGGCTGGAAACACCATATATTTT CSARVPWAGAGNTIYF many . TRBJ1-3 TRBV20-1
TGTGCCTGGAGTGTACGAGCGTCTGGGGCCAACGTCCTGACTTTC CAWSVRASGANVLTF many . TRBJ2-6 TRBV30
TGTGCCAGCAGCTTAGAAAGGTTAAATCAGCCCCAGCATTTT CASSLERLNQPQHF few . TRBJ1-5 TRBV7-2
TGCAGTGCACGGAACGGGCCAGGAGGCGCCGGGGAGCTGTTTTTT CSARNGPGGAGELFF . . TRBJ2-2 TRBV20-1
TGTGCCAGCAGTGAGGCCGACAGGGGCGAGCAGTACTTC CASSEADRGEQYF . TRBD1 TRBJ2-7 TRBV6-1
TGTGCCAGCAGTCTCGGGGGCCCCGGGACGACAAGCTCCTATAATTCACCCCTCCACTTT CASSLGGPGTTSSYNSPLHF . . TRBJ1-6 TRBV6-1
TGTGCCAGCAGTTTGTCCCGCGGACCGGGGGGGCAGTACTTC CASSLSRGPGGQYF many TRBD2 TRBJ2-7 TRBV6-5